This T cell receptor (beta chain) derives from a study of Graves' ophthalmopathy and Graves' hyperthyroidism. Many counts were recorded for this clonotype. Its target is unknown. General study findings and limits: Among expanded thyroid clonotypes above 0.001 frequency, most also occurred in blood.

Moderate-to-severe activity, CAS at least 3, NOSPECS at least 4 and duration under 3 months characterized donors with ophthalmopathy. Patients with other autoimmune diseases, uncontrolled infections, pregnancy or lactation were excluded. Amplified material comprised TCR beta CDR3 regions derived from RNA transcripts. After a first-round RT-PCR with HTBI primers, a second-round multiplex PCR was run. MiXCR was run by TCRdb on the multiplex PCR reads, yielding one entry per CDR3 protein. Of 650,000 to 900,000 distinct CDR3 sequences in the sample, approximately 40% were seen once. The V segment lost 4 bases and the J segment 7 bases; nucleotides outside the gene matches: 5. This CDR3 comprises 14 residues. CDR1 is SGHTA and CDR2 is FQGNSA in the germline V gene.

This clonotype was sampled from an adult man with Graves' ophthalmopathy. Sequencing used peripheral blood. This chain uses TRBV7-2 with TRBJ1-2; the match to TRBD1 covers 11 bases. CDR3 DNA sequence: TGTGCCAGCAGCTATGGGACAGGGGGACGTGGCTACACCTTC. As protein: CASSYGTGGRGYTF. The whole variable domain, filled in from reference TRBV7-2 and TRBJ1-2, reads GAGVSQSPSNKVTEKGKDVELRCDPISGHTALYWYRQSLGQGLEFLIYFQGNSAPDKSGLPSDRFSAERTGGSVSTLTIQRTQQEDSAVYLCASSYGTGGRGYTFGSGTRLTVV.